Ten or more counts support the clone carrying this TCR beta chain. Its antigen is undetermined. Germline trimming cut 4 bases from V and 2 bases from J; bases unmatched to any gene: 6. CDR3 length: 16 residues. Germline CDR1 reads LNHNV; CDR2 reads YYDKDF (reference sequence). Time point indicated: longitudinal time-point 1 (baseline). Where libraries were unsorted, they were derived from 2 million PBMCs stored at -80 degrees C. The source of the sample is a study of neurological immune-mediated disorders. Study findings and constraints: Expansion of TCR clones was greatest in HTLV-1-associated myelopathy and smallest in multiple sclerosis, where it fell below that of healthy controls.

5'RACE employing 10-nucleotide random UMIs yielded the cDNA. MiXCR, run by TCRdb on the 5' RACE reads, gives a single entry per CDR3 protein. The table shows tens of thousands of distinct CDR3 sequences, with 10% occurring only once. This TCR derives from a man aged 25 to 40 in good health. The chain uses TRBV15 and TRBJ2-3, with 10 bases that match TRBD2. The sequenced material came from PBMCs. CDR3 nucleotide sequence: TGTGCCACCAGCATAGGACTAGCGGTAAACACAGATACGCAGTATTTT. The encoded protein is CATSIGLAVNTDTQYF. The full variable domain, in which reference TRBV15 and TRBJ2-3 provide the parts outside the CDR3, is DAMVIQNPRYQVTQFGKPVTLSCSQTLNHNVMYWYQQKSSQAPKLLFHYYDKDFNNEADTPDNFQSRRPNTSFCFLDIRSPGLGDTAMYLCATSIGLAVNTDTQYFGPGTRLTVL.